Presented here are 2 T cell receptor beta chains from one specimen sequenced in a study of T cells in narcolepsy. The protocol was immunoSEQ multiplex PCR, while the TCRdb copy is restricted to in-frame clones and leaves out a portion. Among 11,000 or so clones listed, about 93% were seen once. Input material: CD45RA- memory CD4+ T cells from PBMCs. The receptors were gathered from a human donor with narcolepsy.

This clone was detected only a few times. Written as DNA, the CDR3 is TGTGCCAGCACGGCGGGGGCACGATACAATGAGCAGTTCTTC. Translated, it gives CASTAGARYNEQFF. The chain is built from TRBV6-6 and TRBJ2-1; D is possibly TRBD2 (7 bases). The V and J ends lost 7 bases and 4 bases respectively, with 14 bases between them. The CDR3 is made up of 14 amino acids. Germline V lookup: CDR1 MNHNY, CDR2 SVGAGI (reference sequence).

The V call is TRBV5-5, the J call TRBJ1-4; D ambiguous. From germline, CDR1 is SGHKS and CDR2 YYEKEE (reference sequence). Trimming pared 6 bases from V and 10 bases from J, leaving 10 bases between. This CDR3 region has 11 residues. CDR3 amino acids: CASNSRVKLFF. Here the CDR3 DNA reads TGTGCCAGCAACTCGAGGGTAAAACTGTTTTTT.